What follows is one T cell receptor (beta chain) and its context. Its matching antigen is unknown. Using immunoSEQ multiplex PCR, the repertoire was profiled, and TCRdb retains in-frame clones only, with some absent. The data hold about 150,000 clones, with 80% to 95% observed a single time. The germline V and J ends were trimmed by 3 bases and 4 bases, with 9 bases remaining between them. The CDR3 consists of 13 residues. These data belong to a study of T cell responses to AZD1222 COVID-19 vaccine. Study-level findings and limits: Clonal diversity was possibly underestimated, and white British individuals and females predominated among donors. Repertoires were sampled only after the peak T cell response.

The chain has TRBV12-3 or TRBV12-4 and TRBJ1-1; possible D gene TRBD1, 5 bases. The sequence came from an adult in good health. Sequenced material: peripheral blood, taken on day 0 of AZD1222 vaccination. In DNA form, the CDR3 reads TGTGCCAGCAGTTTTAGCGGGGGCACTGAAGCTTTCTTT. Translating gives CASSFSGGTEAFF.